The present entry profiles one T cell receptor beta chain with its context. The antigen is undetermined. The data were obtained in a study of vaccination effects on CD4 cells after COVID-19. Study findings and constraints: Small numbers of convalescent patients limited the study. It also lacked early post-infection timepoints. Both infection-induced and vaccine-induced clones contracted markedly at late post-vaccination timepoints.

In the ViraFEST assay, antigen-specific CD4+ clonotypes were identified by expansion after peptide-pool stimulation. Scientists isolated CD4+ T cells after a roughly ten-day culture period ended. It was two doses of either the BNT162b2 or mRNA-1273 vaccine that participants received. IL-2 medium was substituted for half the medium on days 3 and 7. Here immunoSEQ multiplex PCR was the method, and the copy in TCRdb shows in-frame clones only, minus some. Among about 24,000 clones listed, approximately 69% were seen once. Between the trimmed V and J ends, which lost 3 bases and 9 bases, there was a span of 9 bases. There are 11 residues in the CDR3. Looked up from germline, CDR1 is LGHDT and CDR2 is YNNKEL (reference sequence).

The TCR was taken from a human donor who received a COVID-19 vaccine. The material sequenced was CD4+ T cells from PBMCs cultured with SARS-CoV-2 spike peptides, taken after COVID-19 vaccination. The gene calls are TRBV3-1 (or the pseudogene TRBV3-2) and TRBJ2-7, with D perhaps matching TRBD1 or TRBD2 (5 bases each). The CDR3 is CASSQGTWQYF. The DNA of the CDR3 is TGTGCCAGCAGCCAGGGGACCTGGCAGTACTTC.